Listed below are T cell receptor beta chains from one sample, sequenced in a study of blood T cell repertoires in COVID-19. Clones were read by immunoSEQ multiplex PCR, and TCRdb kept only the in-frame ones, dropping some. The sample records more than 95,000 clones, around 90% being singletons. Sequencing was done on a sample of peripheral blood. These receptors all stem from a man in his fifties or sixties with COVID-19, enrolled during active disease. The CDR3 runs from the conserved cysteine through the conserved F or W. The D gene is left open where the match is weak. Where a row states a size, it is once, few, many or the class of an expanded clone; other rows omit it.

J	D	size	V	CDR3	DNA
TRBJ2-1	-	-	TRBV6-4	CASSRSGDPSYNEQFF	TGTGCCAGCAGCCGAAGTGGAGACCCCTCCTACAATGAGCAGTTCTTC
TRBJ2-3	TRBD2	-	TRBV5-1	CASRSSGTSTDTQYF	TGCGCCAGCAGATCTAGCGGGACTAGCACAGATACGCAGTATTTT
TRBJ2-7	-	-	TRBV7-3	CASSSDSGTNYEQYF	TGTGCCAGCAGCTCCGATTCCGGGACAAACTACGAGCAGTACTTC
TRBJ2-7	TRBD1	-	TRBV10-2	CASRVGTASSYEQYF	TGCGCCAGCAGAGTAGGGACAGCGAGCTCCTACGAGCAGTACTTC
TRBJ1-2	TRBD1	once	TRBV6-5	CASSSFTGGHGYTF	TGTGCCAGCAGTTCTTTTACAGGGGGCCATGGCTACACCTTC
TRBJ1-1	TRBD1	-	TRBV5-1	CASSRAGTGSFQAFF	TGCGCCAGCAGCCGGGCCGGGACAGGGTCTTTTCAAGCTTTCTTT
TRBJ2-3	-	once	TRBV7-3	CASIPDGIHTQYF	TGTGCCAGCATCCCGGACGGGATCCATACGCAGTATTTT
TRBJ2-1	-	-	TRBV19	CASSIDIRELNEQFF	TGTGCCAGTAGTATAGATATCCGGGAGCTGAATGAGCAGTTCTTC
TRBJ2-1	-	-	TRBV18	CASSPPSGAYNEQFF	TGTGCCAGCTCACCACCTAGCGGAGCCTACAATGAGCAGTTCTTC
TRBJ1-3	-	-	TRBV10-3	CAIGPTGGNTIYF	TGTGCCATCGGCCCGACGGGTGGAAACACCATATATTTT
TRBJ2-1	TRBD1	once	TRBV6-5	CASREDRSNEQFF	TGTGCCAGCAGGGAGGACAGGTCCAATGAGCAGTTCTTC
TRBJ2-3	TRBD2	once	TRBV4-1	CASSPGLARTDTQYF	TGCGCCAGCAGCCCGGGACTAGCGAGGACAGATACGCAGTATTTT
TRBJ2-6	TRBD1	-	TRBV28	CATQQGALSGANVLTF	TGTGCCACCCAACAGGGGGCCCTTTCTGGGGCCAACGTCCTGACTTTC
TRBJ2-1	-	-	TRBV5-4	CASSPGTGSYNEQFF	TGTGCCAGCAGCCCCGGGACTGGCTCCTACAATGAGCAGTTCTTC
TRBJ1-2	-	-	TRBV30	CAWSLTAYGYTF	TGTGCCTGGAGTTTAACAGCCTATGGCTACACCTTC
TRBJ1-2	-	once	TRBV6-1	CASSDTTGTAYGYTF	TGTGCCAGCAGTGACACGACCGGGACTGCCTATGGCTACACCTTC
TRBJ2-2	TRBD1	once	TRBV10-3	CAISEQGALTGELFF	TGTGCCATCAGTGAACAGGGGGCGCTAACCGGGGAGCTGTTTTTT
TRBJ1-2	-	-	TRBV6-1	CASSEVRQANYGYTF	TGTGCCAGCAGTGAAGTCCGACAGGCTAACTATGGCTACACCTTC
TRBJ2-1	TRBD1	-	TRBV5-1	CASSLAGTGGYNEQFF	TGCGCCAGCAGCTTGGCGGGGACAGGGGGCTACAATGAGCAGTTCTTC
TRBJ2-1	TRBD1	-	TRBV28	CASSLAGTGGWDEQFF	TGTGCCAGCAGTTTAGCCGGGACAGGGGGCTGGGATGAGCAGTTCTTC
TRBJ2-7	-	-	TRBV19	CATRIGTRDYEQYF	TGTGCCACCAGGATCGGGACAAGAGATTACGAGCAGTACTTC
TRBJ1-2	-	-	TRBV5-1	CASSSDTSNYGYTF	TGCGCCAGCAGCTCGGACACTTCTAACTATGGCTACACCTTC
TRBJ1-2	TRBD1	-	TRBV24-1	CATSDPGQGYYGYTF	TGTGCCACCAGTGACCCGGGACAGGGTTACTATGGCTACACCTTC
TRBJ2-3	TRBD1	once	TRBV27	CASSSPTGPTDTQYF	TGTGCCAGCAGTAGCCCGACAGGGCCTACAGATACGCAGTATTTT
TRBJ1-3	TRBD1	-	TRBV15	CATSSRTGHGNTIYF	TGTGCCACCAGCAGCCGGACAGGGCACGGAAACACCATATATTTT
TRBJ2-7	TRBD1	-	TRBV18	CASSPNPGQAYEQYF	TGTGCCAGCTCACCAAATCCGGGACAGGCCTACGAGCAGTACTTC
TRBJ2-3	-	once	TRBV5-1	CASSLAIKGTTDTQYF	TGCGCCAGCAGCTTGGCCATAAAGGGGACAACAGATACGCAGTATTTT